A selection of T cell receptor beta chains follows, all from one sample in a study of cytotoxic CD8 clonotypes in ibrutinib-treated CLL. TCRdb's table, derived via immunoSEQ multiplex PCR, lists solely in-frame clones and lacks some. The data contain roughly 200,000 clones, over 60% of them singletons. The material sequenced was PBMCs, taken after 24 months of ibrutinib treatment. The receptors derive from a human donor with chronic lymphocytic leukemia. The CDR3 runs from the conserved cysteine through the conserved F or W. D genes are given only for firm matches. Rows give clone size only sometimes, using once, few, many, or a class for an expanded clone.

v_gene	j_gene	d_gene	abundance	CDR3aa	CDR3nt
TRBV6-6	TRBJ1-1	NA	NA	CASSFIQGINTEAFF	TGTGCCAGCAGTTTTATACAGGGTATTAACACTGAAGCTTTCTTT
TRBV19	TRBJ2-1	TRBD1	NA	CASSVTTGGREQFF	TGTGCCAGTAGTGTAACTACAGGGGGTAGAGAGCAGTTCTTC
TRBV5-6	TRBJ2-4	NA	NA	CASSLVAHENIQYF	TGTGCCAGCAGCTTAGTAGCGCATGAAAACATTCAGTACTTC
TRBV28	TRBJ2-7	NA	NA	CASSSSPYEQYF	TGTGCCAGCAGCTCGAGTCCGTACGAGCAGTACTTC
TRBV5-4	TRBJ1-2	TRBD1	NA	CASSSGQGLVRLGYTF	TGTGCCAGCAGCTCCGGACAGGGTCTGGTTCGTTTAGGCTACACCTTC
TRBV6-5	TRBJ1-1	NA	once	CASSYSSRADTEAFF	TGTGCCAGCAGTTACTCCTCAAGAGCCGACACTGAAGCTTTCTTT
TRBV5-1	TRBJ1-1	NA	NA	CASSFQQLNTEAFF	TGCGCCAGCAGCTTCCAACAGCTGAACACTGAAGCTTTCTTT
TRBV5-1	TRBJ2-1	NA	NA	CASSLNSRGGFMENEQFF	TGCGCCAGCAGCTTGAACTCCCGAGGCGGGTTTATGGAGAATGAGCAGTTCTTC
TRBV14	TRBJ2-3	TRBD1	NA	CASSLGQGSYTHTQYF	TGTGCCAGCAGCCTGGGACAGGGGTCATACACCCATACGCAGTATTTT
TRBV20-1	TRBJ2-7	NA	NA	CSAVGSYEQYF	TGCAGTGCGGTCGGGTCCTACGAGCAGTACTTC
TRBV19	TRBJ2-4	TRBD1	NA	CASSIVGHHVNRGLRENIQYF	TGTGCCAGTAGTATAGTTGGCCACCACGTAAACAGGGGTCTTCGCGAAAACATTCAGTACTTC
TRBV5-1	TRBJ1-1	TRBD1	NA	CASSSQGMGTEAFF	TGCGCCAGCAGCTCACAGGGGATGGGCACTGAAGCTTTCTTT
TRBV6-5	TRBJ2-5	TRBD1	once	CASRTDRGRETQYF	TGTGCCAGCAGGACCGACAGGGGGCGAGAGACCCAGTACTTC
TRBV6-1	TRBJ2-3	TRBD2	NA	CASRTSGRTDTQYF	TGTGCCAGCAGGACTAGCGGTCGCACAGATACGCAGTATTTT
TRBV2	TRBJ1-5	TRBD1	few	CASSTDRVEPQHF	TGTGCCAGCAGTACCGACAGGGTAGAGCCCCAGCATTTT
TRBV2	TRBJ2-5	TRBD2	NA	CASSEGTSGRETQYF	TGTGCCAGCAGTGAGGGGACTAGCGGGAGGGAGACCCAGTACTTC
TRBV7-9	TRBJ2-1	NA	NA	CASSSGASYNEQFF	TGTGCCAGCAGCTCCGGGGCCTCCTACAATGAGCAGTTCTTC
TRBV6-1	TRBJ2-1	TRBD2	few	CASSEAGLAGYNEQFF	TGTGCCAGCAGTGAAGCGGGACTAGCGGGCTACAATGAGCAGTTCTTC
TRBV5-6	TRBJ1-5	NA	NA	CASSLMEYSNQPQHF	TGTGCCAGCAGCTTGATGGAATATAGCAATCAGCCCCAGCATTTT
TRBV7-9	TRBJ2-5	TRBD2	NA	CASSLGTPSGIQETQYF	TGTGCCAGCAGCTTAGGGACGCCTAGCGGGATCCAAGAGACCCAGTACTTC
TRBV10-3	TRBJ2-3	TRBD1	NA	CAISELAPGTGGEDTQYF	TGTGCCATCAGTGAGCTCGCCCCCGGGACAGGGGGTGAAGATACGCAGTATTTT
TRBV10-1	TRBJ2-7	NA	NA	CASSHGLSYEQYF	TGCGCCAGCAGTCACGGCTTATCCTACGAGCAGTACTTC
TRBV5-1	TRBJ1-4	TRBD1	NA	CASSFSGQHNINEKLFF	TGCGCCAGCAGCTTCTCGGGACAGCATAACATTAATGAAAAACTGTTTTTT
TRBV4-3	TRBJ2-1	NA	NA	CASSQNVVGTNEQFF	TGCGCCAGCAGCCAGAACGTGGTGGGAACTAATGAGCAGTTCTTC
TRBV19	TRBJ2-2	TRBD2	NA	CASSTSVGELFF	TGTGCCAGTAGCACTAGCGTCGGGGAGCTGTTTTTT
TRBV7-2	TRBJ2-5	NA	NA	CASSLVIQGAETQYF	TGTGCCAGCAGCTTAGTTATCCAGGGAGCGGAGACCCAGTACTTC
TRBV28	TRBJ1-2	NA	NA	CASSLRDYGYTF	TGTGCCAGCAGTCTTAGGGACTATGGCTACACCTTC
TRBV7-9	TRBJ2-4	NA	NA	CASSPERHLAKNIQYF	TGTGCCAGCAGCCCGGAGAGGCACTTAGCCAAAAACATTCAGTACTTC
TRBV7-6	TRBJ2-2	NA	NA	CASSPSQGNTGELFF	TGTGCCAGCAGCCCATCGCAGGGTAACACCGGGGAGCTGTTTTTT
TRBV2	TRBJ2-3	NA	NA	CASSVSSRSTDTQYF	TGTGCCAGCAGTGTATCTTCACGAAGCACAGATACGCAGTATTTT
TRBV25-1	TRBJ1-5	NA	NA	CASTHGGDQPQHF	TGTGCCAGCACCCATGGGGGGGATCAGCCCCAGCATTTT
TRBV4-1	TRBJ2-7	NA	NA	CASSPPGSQSSYEQYF	TGCGCCAGCAGCCCCCCTGGATCCCAGAGCTCCTACGAGCAGTACTTC
TRBV6-7	TRBJ2-7	NA	NA	CASRTRLSF	TGTGCCAGCAGAACTAGACTAAGCTTC
TRBV6-4	TRBJ2-1	TRBD2	NA	CASSKLAGPYNEQFF	TGTGCCAGCAGTAAACTAGCGGGACCTTACAATGAGCAGTTCTTC
TRBV5-4	TRBJ2-7	NA	NA	CASSFSGAYEQYF	TGTGCCAGCAGCTTTAGCGGCGCCTACGAGCAGTACTTC
TRBV5-4	TRBJ1-2	TRBD1	NA	CASSSGQVTRGYTF	TGTGCCAGCAGCTCGGGACAGGTGACGCGGGGCTACACCTTC
TRBV5-1	TRBJ2-3	NA	NA	CASSLPSGGGSSTDTQYF	TGCGCCAGCAGCCTTCCTAGCGGAGGGGGATCTAGCACAGATACGCAGTATTTT
TRBV27	TRBJ1-5	NA	few	CASSLNRNQPQHF	TGTGCCAGCAGTTTAAACAGAAATCAGCCCCAGCATTTT
TRBV13	TRBJ2-4	TRBD1	NA	CASSTVTGSKAKNIQYF	TGTGCCAGCAGCACCGTGACAGGGTCGAAGGCCAAAAACATTCAGTACTTC
TRBV7-9	TRBJ2-7	TRBD1	NA	CASSFAPGQGSYEQYF	TGTGCCAGCAGCTTCGCGCCGGGACAGGGGTCCTACGAGCAGTACTTC
TRBV10-3	TRBJ2-3	TRBD2	few	CAIRGGAGTSGSGTDTQYF	TGTGCCATCAGAGGGGGGGCCGGGACTAGCGGGAGCGGCACAGATACGCAGTATTTT
TRBV15	TRBJ2-2	NA	NA	CAERISEPTLNTGELFF	TGTGCGGAGCGAATAAGTGAACCTACCCTGAACACCGGGGAGCTGTTTTTT
TRBV7-2	TRBJ2-3	TRBD2	NA	CASSLASSGRGTDTQYF	TGTGCCAGCAGCTTAGCCTCTAGCGGGAGAGGAACAGATACGCAGTATTTT
TRBV10-3	TRBJ2-2	NA	NA	CAISETGSTGELFF	TGTGCCATCAGTGAGACGGGAAGCACCGGGGAGCTGTTTTTT
TRBV2	TRBJ2-7	TRBD1	once	CASRTGQGATYEQYF	TGTGCCAGCAGAACGGGACAGGGGGCTACCTACGAGCAGTACTTC
TRBV18	TRBJ2-7	NA	NA	CASSPPPDLSEQYF	TGTGCCAGCTCACCACCGCCAGACCTGTCGGAGCAGTACTTC
TRBV4-3	TRBJ1-1	NA	once	CASSQASYSEAFF	TGCGCCAGCAGCCAAGCGTCTTACTCTGAAGCTTTCTTT
TRBV30	TRBJ2-2	TRBD1	NA	CAWSRQGTGELFF	TGTGCCTGGAGTCGACAGGGAACCGGGGAGCTGTTTTTT
TRBV11-3	TRBJ2-5	TRBD1	few	CASSARQGETQYF	TGTGCCAGCAGCGCAAGACAGGGCGAGACCCAGTACTTC
TRBV28	TRBJ2-7	NA	NA	CASSLFRSPYEQYF	TGTGCCAGCAGTTTATTTCGGAGCCCCTACGAGCAGTACTTC
TRBV9	TRBJ2-1	TRBD2	NA	CASSVISGSSYNEQFF	TGTGCCAGCAGCGTTATTAGCGGGAGCTCCTACAATGAGCAGTTCTTC
TRBV7-2	TRBJ2-2	NA	few	CASSLADTGDRFF	TGTGCCAGCAGCTTAGCGGACACCGGGGACCGATTTTTT
TRBV7-9	TRBJ2-7	TRBD2	NA	CASSVGLAQSEQYF	TGTGCCAGCAGCGTGGGACTAGCTCAATCCGAGCAGTACTTC
TRBV9	TRBJ1-1	NA	NA	CASSQRGNTEAFF	TGTGCCAGCAGCCAAAGGGGTAACACTGAAGCTTTCTTT